These 15 T cell receptor beta chains came from one sample sequenced in a study of T cells in women clearing cervical HPV infection. Generated by immunoSEQ multiplex PCR, the TCRdb table keeps only in-frame clones and is missing some. The table lists more than 20,000 clones. Sequenced sample: blood buffy coat. Every receptor here comes from a woman between 18 and 75 years old with a cervical HPV16 infection that either progressed to CIN3+ or cleared (not recorded which).

Worth noting for this clone: The CDR3 end falls 3 residues outside the read, so it is completed with the germline J gene. The chain carries TRBV19 and TRBJ1-5; D gene unclear. The ends were cut back, 2 bases at V and 5 bases at J, with 19 bases in the middle. CDR3 length equals 17 residues. Per the germline V gene, CDR1 is LNHDA and CDR2 is SQIVND (reference sequence). CDR3 in amino acids: CASSIPRGPVGDQPQHF. Partial CDR3 DNA: TGTGCCAGTAGTATACCCCGCGGGCCCGTTGGCGATCAGCCC.

Partial CDR3 DNA: TGTGCCATCAGTGAGTCGACAGATCGGAGGGAGACC. It codes for CAISESTDRRET. The whole CDR3 protein reads CAISESTDRRETQYF. The chain employs TRBV10-3 and TRBJ2-5; D possibly matches TRBD1 or TRBD2 (5 bases each). Read coverage stops 3 residues before the CDR3 terminus; the germline J gene supplies the remainder. CDR1 is ENHRY, CDR2 SYGVKD, per germline. This CDR3 has 15 amino acids. Trimming stripped 0 bases from V and 5 bases from J, with 13 bases between.

In the case of this clone: The missing CDR3 end, 3 residues past where the read stops, is filled in from the germline J gene. The genes are TRBV19 and TRBJ2-2; no definite D call. Germline V gene lookup returns CDR1 LNHDA and CDR2 SQIVND (reference sequence). The CDR3 is 18 amino acids. The V end was cut by 3 bases, the J end by 2 bases, with 19 bases between. The CDR3 region is CASSIAPSNYGNTGELFF. The sequenced part of the CDR3 DNA is TGTGCCAGTAGTATTGCCCCCTCCAACTATGGCAACACCGGGGAG.

Concerning this clone: The read gets to within 3 residues of the CDR3 end, and the germline J gene fills in the rest. V and J are TRBV2 and TRBJ2-1; D is perhaps TRBD2 (7 bases). V was trimmed by 8 bases and J by 4 bases, leaving 18 bases between them. The CDR3 contains 15 residues. Germline-derived CDR1 and CDR2 are SNHLY and FYNNEI. The CDR3 DNA, read in part, is TGTGCCAGCGCGGGGGCGCCGAGGCAATACAATGAG. This gives the protein CASAGAPRQYNE. The complete CDR3 protein is CASAGAPRQYNEQFF.

About this clone: With the read ending 3 residues before the CDR3 end, the germline J gene is used to fill in that end. The gene calls are TRBV7-9 and TRBJ2-5; a possible D gene is TRBD2 (6 bases). The length of the CDR3 is 14 residues. V was clipped by 1 base and J by 5 bases, with 11 bases between them. CDR1 and CDR2 from the germline V gene are SEHNR and FQNEAQ (reference sequence). CDR3 DNA, as far as it was read: TGTGCCAGCAGCTTAGTGGCGGGGACGGAGACC. It translates to CASSLVAGTET. The entire CDR3 protein reads CASSLVAGTETQYF.

Regarding this clone: The read gets to within 3 residues of the CDR3 end, and the germline J gene fills in the rest. The genes are TRBV6-2 or TRBV6-3 and TRBJ2-7, with D possibly being TRBD1 (7 bases). The CDR3 runs 17 residues. The V gene's germline CDR1 is MNHEY and CDR2 SVGEGT. V lost 0 bases and J lost 0, with 15 bases in between. The part of the CDR3 DNA that was read is TGTGCCAGCAGTTACTCGCGCGGGACAGACCCCTCCTACGAG. Amino acids: CASSYSRGTDPSYE. The whole CDR3 protein reads CASSYSRGTDPSYEQYF.

As to this clone: Coverage ceases 3 residues before the CDR3 finishes, and the germline J gene fills in the end. The chain uses TRBV19 and TRBJ2-1; 7 bases agree with TRBD1. This CDR3 is built from 13 residues. V lost 6 bases and J lost 7; bases outside the gene matches: 6. Germline CDR1 and CDR2: LNHDA and SQIVND (reference sequence). CDR3 loop: CASSDRVRNEQFF. The part of the CDR3 DNA that was read is TGTGCCAGTAGCGACAGGGTCAGGAATGAG. Complete variable domain (other parts from reference TRBV19 and TRBJ2-1): DGGITQSPKYLFRKEGQNVTLSCEQNLNHDAMYWYRQDPGQGLRLIYYSQIVNDFQKGDIAEGYSVSREKKESFPLTVTSAQKNPTAFYLCASSDRVRNEQFFGPGTRLTVL.

On this clone: The read gets to within 3 residues of the CDR3 end, and the germline J gene fills in the rest. V usage is TRBV29-1 and J usage is TRBJ2-1; 7 bases match TRBD1. The length of the CDR3 is 13 residues. V dropped 3 bases and J dropped 2; count of bases not matched to a gene: 1. The germline gives CDR1 SQVTM, CDR2 ANQGSEA. The CDR3 spells CSVEGQPYNEQFF. CDR3 bases read: TGCAGCGTTGAGGGACAGCCCTACAATGAG.

As for this clone: The read terminates 3 residues ahead of where the CDR3 ends, so the germline J gene completes it. The gene calls are TRBV19 and TRBJ1-5; perhaps TRBD1 as D (6 bases). Trimming took 8 bases from V and 3 from J, leaving 11 bases between them. Germline V gene data show CDR1 as LNHDA and CDR2 as SQIVND (reference sequence). CDR3 length: 13 amino acids. The covered CDR3 bases are TGTGCCAGTGGGGGCCCTTACAATCAGCCC. Its protein product is CASGGPYNQP. The full CDR3 sequence reads CASGGPYNQPQHF. The full variable domain, completed using reference TRBV19 and TRBJ1-5, is DGGITQSPKYLFRKEGQNVTLSCEQNLNHDAMYWYRQDPGQGLRLIYYSQIVNDFQKGDIAEGYSVSREKKESFPLTVTSAQKNPTAFYLCASGGPYNQPQHFGDGTRLSIL.

On this clone: The read halts 3 residues ahead of the CDR3 end, with the missing end drawn from the germline J gene. The rearrangement links TRBV7-9 to TRBJ1-2; 7 positions agree with TRBD1. This CDR3 comprises 14 residues. The V and J ends lost 5 bases and 3 bases, in that order; junction bases with no gene match: 6. In germline, CDR1 is SEHNR, CDR2 FQNEAQ (reference sequence). CDR3 sequence reads: CASSARQGYYGYTF. The part of the CDR3 DNA that was read is TGTGCCAGCAGCGCCCGACAGGGTTACTATGGC.

In regard to this clone: Read coverage stops 3 residues before the CDR3 terminus; the germline J gene supplies the remainder. The V and J genes are TRBV7-9 and TRBJ2-7; a possible D gene is TRBD1 (6 bases). Trimming shortened V by 5 bases and J by 1 base, and 12 bases separated the two germline ends. CDR1 SEHNR and CDR2 FQNEAQ come from the germline V gene (reference sequence). This CDR3 spans 14 amino acids. The CDR3 is CASSRRDISYEQYF. The sequenced CDR3 bases are TGTGCCAGCAGCCGCCGGGACATTTCCTACGAG. The full variable domain, in which reference TRBV7-9 and TRBJ2-7 provide the parts outside the CDR3, is DTGVSQNPRHKITKRGQNVTFRCDPISEHNRLYWYRQTLGQGPEFLTYFQNEAQLEKSRLLSDRFSAERPKGSFSTLEIQRTEQGDSAMYLCASSRRDISYEQYFGPGTRLTVT.

Points on this clone: The read terminates 3 residues ahead of where the CDR3 ends, so the germline J gene completes it. The chain uses TRBV30 and TRBJ2-6; tentatively, D is TRBD1 (5 bases). Trimming left V 4 bases short and J 4 bases short, with 11 bases between. CDR3 length: 14 amino acids. Per germline, CDR1 GTSNPN and CDR2 SVGIG (reference sequence). The sequenced CDR3 bases are TGTGCCTGGATGGCAGCAGGGGGGGCCAACGTC. Its protein is CAWMAAGGANV. The entire CDR3 protein is CAWMAAGGANVLTF.

A word on this clone: The sequenced fragment ends 3 residues before the CDR3 boundary, so the rest is inferred from the germline J gene. This chain uses TRBV7-9 with TRBJ2-2; TRBD2 is a possible D gene (5 bases). The germline gives CDR1 SEHNR, CDR2 FQNEAQ (reference sequence). The CDR3 totals 15 residues. Trimming removed 7 bases at V and 4 bases at J, with 16 bases between. The CDR3 loop reads CASNRLEGFTGELFF. The part of the CDR3 DNA that was read is TGTGCCAGCAATCGTCTTGAGGGCTTCACCGGGGAG.

As concerns this clone: Coverage ceases 3 residues before the CDR3 finishes, and the germline J gene fills in the end. The chain uses TRBV10-3 and TRBJ1-2; D is possibly TRBD1 (6 bases). Germline CDR1 is ENHRY and CDR2 is SYGVKD. CDR3 length equals 13 residues. The V and J ends lost 7 bases and 1 base respectively, with 10 bases between them. The CDR3 sequence is CAINLQGNYGYTF. The CDR3 bases that were read are TGTGCCATCAACCTACAGGGTAACTATGGC.

Note on this clone: The CDR3 extends 3 residues past the end of the read, so its final part is completed from the germline J gene. The gene calls are TRBV6-2 or TRBV6-3 and TRBJ1-2, with TRBD1 matching over 9 bases. This CDR3 spans 17 amino acids. Germline V gives CDR1 MNHEY, CDR2 SVGEGT. J lost 0 bases, V lost 8 bases, and 13 bases had no gene match. The sequenced part of the CDR3 DNA is TGTGCCAGCGGCCGGCAAGGGGGACAGGGTGCTAACTATGGC. Its translation is CASGRQGGQGANYG. The entire CDR3 sequence reads CASGRQGGQGANYGYTF.